The clone carrying this T cell receptor (beta chain) was seen a single time. Its antigen is currently unknown. V was trimmed by 0 bases and J by 6 bases, leaving 27 bases between them. The CDR3 runs 19 residues. Germline CDR1 reads MNHNS; CDR2 reads SASEGT. The data derive from a study of cytomegalovirus exposure and HLA in healthy donors. Study-wide points: TCR beta sequences numbering around 15,000 were associated with HLA alleles at 0.05 false discovery rate in a later analysis. It was shown in a later analysis that HLA-associated TCR beta chains were more clonally expanded than other, equally common chains. Within the data, a cluster of highly shared sequence variants was likely a sequencing artifact.

Vbeta (60) and Jbeta (13) primers were used in the PCR. Per the original data handling: An analysis that came later counted tens of millions of unique TCR beta chains, 10 million to 12 million shared. Profiling relied on immunoSEQ multiplex PCR, and the TCRdb table lists in-frame clones only, not all of them. D and trimming were read from the DNA, whereas the V and J calls and clone size are those reported in that table. The repertoire includes 90,000 to 150,000 clones, 78% of them detected once, and around 3.3% sits in the top ten. This rearrangement joins TRBV6-1 to TRBJ2-7; the D is unclear. The specimen was PBMCs. The source of this sequence is a woman younger than 45 in good health and CMV-seropositive. The DNA for the CDR3 is TGTGCCAGCAGTGAAGCTGCGGTTGCTTTTAAGCGACCCTGTTGCGAGCAGTACTTC. This codes for CASSEAAVAFKRPCCEQYF.